One T cell receptor beta chain is described in this entry. Its antigen remains unknown. Amplification used 60 Vbeta primers and 13 Jbeta primers. TCRdb's copy holds only in-frame clones and misses some; the assay was immunoSEQ multiplex PCR. This table holds 150,000 to 200,000 clones, 65% to 90% found once. The data belong to a study of cytomegalovirus exposure and HLA in healthy donors. This CDR3 is 17 amino acids long. Germline CDR1 reads SGHRS; CDR2 reads YFSETQ. Deletions cut 0 bases from V and 1 base from J, with 14 bases between. Study-wide points: A later analysis by the authors found several of the most significant clusters apparently linked to common viral pathogens. No immune exposure information besides CMV serostatus was available. Previously analyzed data showed that most TCR beta V segments were productive at a frequency of about 87% or about 30%.

The rearrangement links TRBV5-1 to TRBJ1-3, with a possible D match to TRBD1 (6 bases). The sequencing input was PBMCs. The clonotype originates from a man aged 50 or older in good health and CMV-seropositive. The CDR3 nucleotides read TGCGCCAGCAGCTTGGGCCCCCCCAGGGGATCTGGAAACACCATATATTTT. Its protein product is CASSLGPPRGSGNTIYF.